The entry that follows covers one T cell receptor beta chain sequence. The CDR3 has 12 residues. J gave up 11 bases and V 6 bases, and 7 bases lay outside the gene matches. The data derive from a study of blood T cell repertoires in COVID-19. As for the study in general: PBMCs, B-cell-depleted T cells, or T cells were the source of the cDNA or gDNA that made up the material.

This table comes from immunoSEQ multiplex PCR, and its TCRdb copy is limited to in-frame clones, with some not included. The sample consists of about 130,000 clones, around 88% of them appearing once. The V call is TRBV12-3 or TRBV12-4, the J call TRBJ2-1, with TRBD1 identical over 7 bases. The source is a woman aged 45-65 years who had recovered from COVID-19. Sequenced sample: PBMCs or T cells enriched from blood (not recorded which). The CDR3 DNA is TGTGCCAGCAGCAACATGGGACAGAAGCAGTTCTTC. It specifies CASSNMGQKQFF.